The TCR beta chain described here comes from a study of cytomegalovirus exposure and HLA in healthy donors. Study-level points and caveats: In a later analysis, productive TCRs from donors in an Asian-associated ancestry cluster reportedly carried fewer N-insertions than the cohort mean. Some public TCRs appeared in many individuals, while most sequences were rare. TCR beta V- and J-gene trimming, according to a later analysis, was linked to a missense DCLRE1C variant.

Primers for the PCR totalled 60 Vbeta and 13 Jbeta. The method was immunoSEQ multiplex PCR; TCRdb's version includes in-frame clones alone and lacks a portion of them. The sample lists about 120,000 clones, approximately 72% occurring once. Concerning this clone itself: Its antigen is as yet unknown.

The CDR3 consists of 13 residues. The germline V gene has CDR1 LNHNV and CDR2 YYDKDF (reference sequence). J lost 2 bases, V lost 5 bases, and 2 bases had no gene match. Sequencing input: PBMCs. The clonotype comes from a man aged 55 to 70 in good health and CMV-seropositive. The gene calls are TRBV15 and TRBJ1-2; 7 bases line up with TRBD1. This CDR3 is CATSRQGNYGYTF. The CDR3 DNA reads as TGTGCCACCAGCCGACAGGGAAACTATGGCTACACCTTC. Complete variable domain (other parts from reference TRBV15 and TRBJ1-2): DAMVIQNPRYQVTQFGKPVTLSCSQTLNHNVMYWYQQKSSQAPKLLFHYYDKDFNNEADTPDNFQSRRPNTSFCFLDIRSPGLGDTAMYLCATSRQGNYGYTFGSGTRLTVV.